Sequencing of this T cell receptor beta chain was carried out in a study of shared clonotypes between healthy human individuals. Regarding the study as a whole: Lower generation probabilities were found for non-shared clonotypes than for those shared by all four donors.

Healthy adults negative for HIV, lacking recent acute infections or vaccinations, served as donors. Libraries were prepared by immunoSEQ multiplex PCR; TCRdb keeps only in-frame clonotypes and omits some of them. This sample has some 2,000,000 clones; approximately 96% occur once, and the top ten carry around 0.13%. Of note for this clone: Its specificity is not known.

The receptor comes from a man younger than 35 in good health. Material: naive CD4+ T cells sorted from blood. The subset: CD45RA+ positively selected.

The CDR3 region is CASSDAGERSYTF. Here the CDR3 DNA reads TGTGCCAGCAGTGACGCAGGAGAGAGGTCCTACACCTTC. The V call is TRBV2, the J call TRBJ1-2, with no clear D. With 3 bases removed from V and 10 bases from J, the gap between germline ends came to 15 bases. CDR1 SNHLY and CDR2 FYNNEI come from the germline V gene. The CDR3 sequence is 13 residues long.